Listed here are 9 T cell receptor beta chains from one sample, sequenced in a study of T cell repertoires in cytomegalovirus infection. TCRdb re-analysed the reads in MiXCR, keeping a single row per CDR3 protein. The table records a few hundred thousand distinct CDR3 sequences, around 9.5% of them present only once. The sequenced sample consisted of PBMCs. The receptors originated from a human donor in good health (CMV status not recorded). Some clones in this sample may be carry-over from other donors' samples.

This clonotype was found many times. This chain joins TRBV6-2 or TRBV6-3 and TRBJ2-1, with 7 nucleotides matching TRBD2. CDR3 length equals 17 residues. Trimming took 5 bases from V and 5 from J; bases not matched to a gene: 15. The germline V gene encodes CDR1 MNHEY and CDR2 SVGEGT. As DNA, the CDR3 is TGTGCCAGCAGTCCCATCAAAGCGGGAACTGGCCACAATGAGCAGTTCTTC. This translates into CASSPIKAGTGHNEQFF.

This clonotype was seen repeatedly, ten times or more. V usage is TRBV7-2 and J usage is TRBJ1-1, with D possibly being TRBD1 (6 bases). This CDR3 region has 14 residues. Germline V CDR1 and CDR2: SGHTA, FQGNSA. V gave up 1 base and J gave up 4 bases, with 10 bases separating them. The CDR3 DNA reads as TGTGCCAGCAGCTTAGTTGGGGGCGTCACTGAAGCTTTCTTT. Its protein is CASSLVGGVTEAFF.

This clonotype was counted many times. The chain employs TRBV7-2 and TRBJ1-2; the match to TRBD1 covers 11 bases. The CDR3 has 14 residues. Germline CDR1 SGHTA, CDR2 FQGNSA. Unmatched junction bases numbered 6, after V lost 5 bases and J lost 7 bases. The CDR3 is CASSRVGTGGGYTF. DNA for the CDR3: TGTGCCAGCAGCCGGGTAGGGACAGGGGGTGGCTACACCTTC.

The table lists this clonotype with a few counts. The rearrangement joins TRBV5-5 to TRBJ2-7; tentative D call: TRBD1 (6 bases). V was cut by 0 bases and J by 4 bases, with 14 bases left in between. The CDR3 loop spans 15 amino acids. The germline V gene encodes CDR1 SGHKS and CDR2 YYEKEE (reference sequence). CDR3 residues: CASSLVGTQAYEQYF. Written as DNA, the CDR3 is TGTGCCAGCAGCTTGGTAGGGACACAAGCTTACGAGCAGTACTTC.

This clonotype was seen repeatedly, ten times or more. This sequence joins TRBV28 and TRBJ1-2; 10 nucleotides agree with TRBD1. Trimming removed 6 bases from V and 8 bases from J; junction bases left unmatched: 6. Per the germline V gene, CDR1 is MDHEN and CDR2 is SYDVKM. This CDR3 contains 13 residues. The CDR3 here is CASRLGQGGGYTF. The CDR3, as DNA: TGTGCCAGCAGACTCGGACAGGGGGGAGGCTACACCTTC.

This clonotype was recorded many times. The chain is built from TRBV7-9 and TRBJ2-7, with 9 bases that match TRBD2. Germline V gene lookup returns CDR1 SEHNR and CDR2 FQNEAQ (reference sequence). The CDR3 runs to 12 residues. J was trimmed by 4 bases and V by 11 bases; bases with no gene match: 6. The CDR3 bases are TGTGCCGGAGGGACTAGCCCTTACGAGCAGTACTTC. Translated, it gives CAGGTSPYEQYF.

This rearrangement joins TRBV7-6 to TRBJ1-2; maybe TRBD1 (5 bases). V lost 0 bases and J 0 bases, leaving 8 bases between the germline ends. Germline V gene lookup returns CDR1 SGHVS and CDR2 FNYEAQ. The CDR3 has 15 amino acids. CDR3 sequence (DNA): TGTGCCAGCAGCTTAGCCCGGGACCCTAACTATGGCTACACCTTC. Amino acids: CASSLARDPNYGYTF.

This clonotype was counted many times. The chain uses TRBV28 and TRBJ1-1, with D uncertain. The CDR3 contains 13 residues. V gave up 6 bases and J gave up 2 bases, with 10 bases separating them. Per germline, CDR1 MDHEN and CDR2 SYDVKM. This CDR3 reads CASRVTANTEAFF. In nucleotides, the CDR3 is TGTGCCAGCAGGGTAACAGCTAACACTGAAGCTTTCTTT.

The rearrangement uses TRBV28 and TRBJ1-1; the D is unclear. Germline loops: CDR1 MDHEN, CDR2 SYDVKM. Trimming stripped 6 bases from V and 8 bases from J, with 13 bases between. The CDR3 covers 12 residues. The DNA of the CDR3 is TGTGCCAGCAGCCCCATAATATGGGAAGCTTTCTTT. Residues: CASSPIIWEAFF.